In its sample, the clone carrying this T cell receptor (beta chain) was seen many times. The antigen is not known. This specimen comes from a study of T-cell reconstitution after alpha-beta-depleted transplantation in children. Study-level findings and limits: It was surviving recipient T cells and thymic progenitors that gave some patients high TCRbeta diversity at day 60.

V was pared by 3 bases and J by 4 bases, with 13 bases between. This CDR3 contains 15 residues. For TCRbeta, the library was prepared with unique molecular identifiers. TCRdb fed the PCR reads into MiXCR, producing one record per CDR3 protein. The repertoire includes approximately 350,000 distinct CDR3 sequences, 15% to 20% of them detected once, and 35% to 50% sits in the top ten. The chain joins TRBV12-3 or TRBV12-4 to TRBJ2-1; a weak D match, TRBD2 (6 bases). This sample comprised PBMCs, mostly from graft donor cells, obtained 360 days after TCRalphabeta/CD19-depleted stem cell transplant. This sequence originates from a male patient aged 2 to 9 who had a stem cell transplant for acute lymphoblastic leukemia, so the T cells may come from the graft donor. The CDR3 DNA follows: TGTGCCAGCAGTTTGTTAGGTGGGACTTACAATGAGCAGTTCTTC. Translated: CASSLLGGTYNEQFF.